Below, 21 T cell receptor beta chains from the same sample are listed, as sequenced in a study of regulatory T cells in long-lasting Graves disease. Indicated time point: newly diagnosed GD, antithyroid drugs for less than 3 months. PBMC-extracted RNA yielded the TCR library. Arm-PCR of CDR3 regions and iRepertoire HTBI primers were the basis on which TCR beta libraries were built. TCRdb reanalysed the multiplex PCR reads using MiXCR and keeps one entry per CDR3 protein. The data contain about 610,000 distinct CDR3 sequences, around 16% of them singletons. This sample was shared with a second study, whose subject was T cells in Graves' hyperthyroidism and ophthalmopathy.

The sequencing used peripheral blood mononuclear cells (PBMCs), collected at new diagnosis, from a patient treated with antithyroid drugs. Source of these receptors: a man in his late teens or twenties with Graves disease.

This clonotype was picked up a small number of times. The V and J genes are TRBV6-5 and TRBJ1-6; tentatively, D is TRBD1 (5 bases). CDR1 and CDR2 from the germline V gene are MNHEY and SVGAGI. Trimming stripped 2 bases from V and 0 bases from J, with 8 bases between. The CDR3 totals 16 residues. CDR3 loop: CASSYRQSSYNSPLHF. DNA for the CDR3: TGTGCCAGCAGTTACCGACAGAGCTCCTATAATTCACCCCTCCACTTT.

This clonotype was seen repeatedly, ten times or more. J is TRBJ2-1 and V is TRBV6-5; D is ambiguous. This CDR3 has 14 residues. The V gene's germline CDR1 is MNHEY and CDR2 SVGAGI. V was shortened by 4 bases and J by 5 bases, with 12 bases between the two germline ends. CDR3 residues: CASSLGAFDNEQFF. Here the CDR3 DNA reads TGTGCCAGCAGTTTAGGAGCTTTTGACAATGAGCAGTTCTTC.

This clonotype was seen ten or more times. This sequence joins TRBV30 and TRBJ2-5; 10 bases match TRBD2. Germline CDR1 GTSNPN, CDR2 SVGIG (reference sequence). Trimming took 6 bases from V and 2 from J; bases not matched to a gene: 18. CDR3 size: 18 residues. In nucleotides, the CDR3 is TGTGCCTGTACCCGAGGAGGGCTAGCGGGAGTCAGGCAAGAGACCCAGTACTTC. As protein: CACTRGGLAGVRQETQYF.

There are many counts of this clonotype. This chain connects TRBV10-2 to TRBJ1-5; D may be TRBD1 (5 bases). V was cut by 3 bases and J by 3 bases, with 12 bases left in between. This CDR3 comprises 15 residues. Per germline, CDR1 WSHSY and CDR2 SAAADI. The CDR3 DNA sequence: TGCGCCAGCAGTGAAGGTAGGGGTACCAATCAGCCCCAGCATTTT. Its protein is CASSEGRGTNQPQHF.

In this sample, this clonotype turned up a few times. The V call is TRBV20-1, the J call TRBJ2-7; 10 bases are a match to TRBD2. Germline V lookup: CDR1 DFQATT, CDR2 SNEGSKA (reference sequence). This CDR3 spans 15 amino acids. V lost 0 bases and J lost 6; bases outside the gene matches: 8. CDR3 region: CSARDAGLAGVEQYF. The CDR3 nucleotides are TGCAGTGCTAGAGATGCGGGGCTAGCGGGAGTCGAGCAGTACTTC.

In its sample, this clonotype was seen a few times. V is TRBV4-2 and J is TRBJ1-3; maybe TRBD1 (5 bases). Trimming shortened V by 1 base and J by 6 bases, and 10 bases separated the two germline ends. CDR1 LGHNA and CDR2 YNFKEQ come from the germline V gene. This CDR3 comprises 14 residues. The CDR3 DNA reads as TGTGCCAGCAGCCAAGCGGCAGGGAAAAACACCATATATTTT. Its translation is CASSQAAGKNTIYF.

This clonotype was observed a handful of times. This chain uses TRBV5-1 with TRBJ2-7; the D is unclear. Germline-derived CDR1 and CDR2 are SGHRS and YFSETQ. Trimming cost V 5 bases and J 5 bases, with 11 bases left between them. This CDR3 has 12 residues. The CDR3 region is CASRFESHEQYF. In nucleotides, the CDR3 is TGCGCCAGCAGATTTGAGAGTCACGAGCAGTACTTC.

The chain couples TRBV15 to TRBJ2-5; 9 bases fit TRBD1. The CDR3 has 16 amino acids. V lost 3 bases, J lost 5 bases, and 10 bases stayed unmatched. Germline CDR1 reads LNHNV; CDR2 reads YYDKDF (reference sequence). CDR3 sequence reads: CATSRDWTGAEETQYF. The CDR3 region has the DNA TGTGCCACCAGCAGGGACTGGACAGGGGCCGAGGAGACCCAGTACTTC.

This clonotype was seen many times. This chain connects TRBV20-1 to TRBJ2-1, with 11 bases fitting TRBD2. With 6 bases clipped from V and 1 base from J, the junction kept 23 bases outside the gene matches. The CDR3 extends over 21 amino acids. The germline V gene has CDR1 DFQATT and CDR2 SNEGSKA (reference sequence). The CDR3 is CSALANRRGLAGGWSYNEQFF. DNA of the CDR3: TGCAGTGCCCTAGCGAACCGAAGAGGGCTAGCGGGAGGTTGGTCCTACAATGAGCAGTTCTTC.

The rearrangement links TRBV2 to TRBJ1-4; 9 bases align to TRBD1. The CDR3 runs 14 residues. The germline V gene encodes CDR1 SNHLY and CDR2 FYNNEI. After removal of 7 bases from V and 7 bases from J, the junction contained 7 bases not matched to a gene. The CDR3 loop is CASTRGQGSEKLFF. In DNA, the CDR3 is TGTGCCAGCACTAGGGGACAGGGAAGTGAAAAACTGTTTTTT.

The chain links TRBV5-1 to TRBJ2-7, with a weak D call TRBD2 (6 bases). With 2 bases removed from V and 3 bases from J, the gap between germline ends came to 12 bases. The CDR3 sequence is 14 residues long. The germline V gene encodes CDR1 SGHRS and CDR2 YFSETQ. CDR3 DNA sequence: TGCGCCAGCAGCTTCAACTACGGGAGCTACGAGCAGTACTTC. Translating it yields CASSFNYGSYEQYF. Looking up the rest from reference TRBV5-1 and TRBJ2-7 gives the full variable domain: KAGVTQTPRYLIKTRGQQVTLSCSPISGHRSVSWYQQTPGQGLQFLFEYFSETQRNKGNFPGRFSGRQFSNSRSEMNVSTLELGDSALYLCASSFNYGSYEQYFGPGTRLTVT.

Comment on this clonotype: Possible read error: a much larger clone is one base away. The J gene is TRBJ1-4, the V gene TRBV6-9; D unclear. This CDR3 region has 15 residues. Germline V gene sequence: CDR1 MNHGY, CDR2 SVAAGI. The CDR3: CASSFPRATNEKPFF. CDR3 nucleotide sequence: TGTGCCAGCAGTTTCCCTCGAGCAACTAATGAAAAACCGTTTTTT.

Note on this clonotype: The junction does not match germline at one end; this may be a read error. This sequence joins TRBV3-1 and TRBJ2-1; D call uncertain. Per the germline V gene, CDR1 is LGHDT and CDR2 is YNNKEL (reference sequence). The CDR3 runs to 14 residues. As DNA, the CDR3 is TGTGCCGGCAGCCCCCGTGACCCTTACAATGAGCAGTTCTTC. This encodes CAGSPRDPYNEQFF.

This clonotype was recorded a few times. The CDR3 DNA sequence: TGTGCCAGCTCATTCGGGGCGGATAACCAACCAACCCAGTACTTC. Translated: CASSFGADNQPTQYF. The chain recombines TRBV6-1 with TRBJ2-5, with D perhaps given as TRBD1 or TRBD2 (5 bases each). The CDR3 extends over 15 amino acids. CDR1 and CDR2 (germline): MNHNS, SASEGT. Trimming took 8 bases from V and 8 from J, leaving 24 bases between them.

This clonotype was found many times. The rearrangement uses TRBV6-1 and TRBJ1-4, with D unresolved. This CDR3 contains 15 residues. V lost 6 bases, J lost 0 bases, and 11 bases lay in between. Germline CDR1 is MNHNS and CDR2 is SASEGT. The CDR3 DNA sequence: TGTGCCAGCAGCGCCCAGGTTGCAACTAATGAAAAACTGTTTTTT. Translated: CASSAQVATNEKLFF.

This rearrangement joins TRBV28 to TRBJ1-1; perhaps TRBD1 as D (5 bases). Trimming cost V 6 bases and J 1 base, with 15 bases left between them. CDR3 size: 15 residues. Germline loops: CDR1 MDHEN, CDR2 SYDVKM. The CDR3 DNA follows: TGTGCCAGCAGGACCCGCCGGGGCCCGAACACTGAAGCTTTCTTT. Translation gives CASRTRRGPNTEAFF.

The J gene is TRBJ2-7, the V gene TRBV4-2; maybe TRBD1 (5 bases). The CDR3 is made up of 14 amino acids. Trimming took 3 bases from V and 2 from J, leaving 11 bases between them. The germline V gene encodes CDR1 LGHNA and CDR2 YNFKEQ. The CDR3 nucleotides are TGTGCCAGCAGCCATACAGGTGTACCCTACGAGCAGTACTTC. Its protein is CASSHTGVPYEQYF.

This clonotype has at least ten counts. The chain couples TRBV29-1 to TRBJ2-6; 7 bases match TRBD1. Germline CDR1 is SQVTM and CDR2 is ANQGSEA. This CDR3 is 17 amino acids long. V lost 6 bases, J lost 0 bases, and 11 bases stayed unmatched. The CDR3 spells CSVGSGGLSSGANVLTF. The CDR3 coding sequence is TGCAGCGTCGGCTCAGGGGGTTTAAGCTCTGGGGCCAACGTCCTGACTTTC.

This clonotype was counted at least ten times. The gene calls are TRBV5-1 and TRBJ2-1, with TRBD2 matching 12 bases. The CDR3 is 17 amino acids. Per germline, CDR1 SGHRS and CDR2 YFSETQ. Trimming took 1 base from V and 12 from J; bases not matched to a gene: 14. The CDR3 region is CASSLRGLGLAGSAQFF. For the CDR3, the DNA is TGCGCCAGCAGCTTGAGGGGCCTAGGACTAGCGGGAAGTGCGCAGTTCTTC.

This clonotype was found a few times. The CDR3 is CASSLESRAGAFF. The CDR3 region has the DNA TGTGCCAGCAGCTTAGAGAGCAGGGCAGGAGCTTTCTTT. The chain couples TRBV11-2 to TRBJ1-1; D is perhaps TRBD1 (5 bases). CDR3 length: 13 amino acids. The germline V gene has CDR1 SGHAT and CDR2 FQNNGV. V lost 0 bases and J 10 bases, leaving 12 bases between the germline ends.

This clonotype was seen repeatedly, ten times or more. This sequence joins TRBV28 and TRBJ1-2; the D gene is possibly TRBD1 (6 bases). The CDR3 runs to 14 residues. The germline V gene encodes CDR1 MDHEN and CDR2 SYDVKM. The V end lost 5 bases, the J end lost 8 bases, and 18 bases lay between the germline ends. DNA of the CDR3: TGTGCCAGCAGTCCCCGGACGGACAGAGGGGGCTACACCTTC. This codes for CASSPRTDRGGYTF.